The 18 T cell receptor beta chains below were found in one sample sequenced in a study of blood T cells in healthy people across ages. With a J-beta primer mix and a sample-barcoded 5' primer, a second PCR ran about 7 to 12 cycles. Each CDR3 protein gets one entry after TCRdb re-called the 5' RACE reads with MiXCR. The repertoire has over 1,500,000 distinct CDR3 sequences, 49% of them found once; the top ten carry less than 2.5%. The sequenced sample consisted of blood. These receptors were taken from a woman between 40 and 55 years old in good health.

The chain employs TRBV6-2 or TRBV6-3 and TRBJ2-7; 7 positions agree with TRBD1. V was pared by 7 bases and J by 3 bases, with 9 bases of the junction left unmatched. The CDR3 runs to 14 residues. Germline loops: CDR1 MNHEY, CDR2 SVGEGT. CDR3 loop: CASKGQGENYEQYF. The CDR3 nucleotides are TGTGCCAGCAAGGGTCAGGGGGAGAACTACGAGCAGTACTTC.

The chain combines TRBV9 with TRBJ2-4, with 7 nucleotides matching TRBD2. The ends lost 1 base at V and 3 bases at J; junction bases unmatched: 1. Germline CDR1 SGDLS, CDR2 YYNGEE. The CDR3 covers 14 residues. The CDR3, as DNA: TGTGCCAGCAGCGTATCGGGAGGCAAAAACATTCAGTACTTC. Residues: CASSVSGGKNIQYF.

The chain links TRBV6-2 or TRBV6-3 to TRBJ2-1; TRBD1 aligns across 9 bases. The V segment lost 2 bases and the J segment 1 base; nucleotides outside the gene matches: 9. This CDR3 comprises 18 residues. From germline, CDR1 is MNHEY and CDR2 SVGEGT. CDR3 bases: TGTGCCAGCAGTTACCACAGGGGGCTAGGCGGATCCTACAATGAGCAGTTCTTC. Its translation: CASSYHRGLGGSYNEQFF.

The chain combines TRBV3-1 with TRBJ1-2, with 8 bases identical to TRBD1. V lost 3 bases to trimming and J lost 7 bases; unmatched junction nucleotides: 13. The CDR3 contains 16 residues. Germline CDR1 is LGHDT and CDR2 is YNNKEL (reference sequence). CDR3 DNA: TGTGCCAGCAGCCAGCAGCTCCCAGGGGGCATGAGTGGCTACACCTTC. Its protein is CASSQQLPGGMSGYTF.

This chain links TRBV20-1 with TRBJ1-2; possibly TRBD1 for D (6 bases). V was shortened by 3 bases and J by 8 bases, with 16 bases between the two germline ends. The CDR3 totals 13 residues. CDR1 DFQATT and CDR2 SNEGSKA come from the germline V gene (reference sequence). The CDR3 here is CSARRGESMGYTF. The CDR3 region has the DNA TGCAGTGCTAGGAGGGGGGAATCCATGGGCTACACCTTC.

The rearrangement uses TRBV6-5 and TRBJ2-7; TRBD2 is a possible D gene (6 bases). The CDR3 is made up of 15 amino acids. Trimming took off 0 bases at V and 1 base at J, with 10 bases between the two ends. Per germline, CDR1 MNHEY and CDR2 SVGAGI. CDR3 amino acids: CASSYSPGESYEQYF. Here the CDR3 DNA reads TGTGCCAGCAGTTACTCGCCGGGAGAGTCCTACGAGCAGTACTTC.

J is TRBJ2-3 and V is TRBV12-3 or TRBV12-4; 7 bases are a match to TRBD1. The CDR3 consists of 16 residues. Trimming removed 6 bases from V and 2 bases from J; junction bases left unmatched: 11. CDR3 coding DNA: TGTGCCAGCAGCCTCCTCAGGGGGATGGTCACAGATACGCAGTATTTT. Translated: CASSLLRGMVTDTQYF.

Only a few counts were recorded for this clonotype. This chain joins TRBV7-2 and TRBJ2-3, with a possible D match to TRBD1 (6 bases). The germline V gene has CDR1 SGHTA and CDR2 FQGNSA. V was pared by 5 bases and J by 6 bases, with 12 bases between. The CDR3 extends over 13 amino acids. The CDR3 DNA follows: TGTGCCAGCAGCCAAAAGACAGGCGATACGCAGTATTTT. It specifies CASSQKTGDTQYF.

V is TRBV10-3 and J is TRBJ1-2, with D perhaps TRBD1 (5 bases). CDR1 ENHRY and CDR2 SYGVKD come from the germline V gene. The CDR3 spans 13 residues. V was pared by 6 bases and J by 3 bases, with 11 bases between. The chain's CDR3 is CAISSGADYGYTF. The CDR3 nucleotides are TGTGCCATCAGCTCCGGGGCCGACTATGGCTACACCTTC.

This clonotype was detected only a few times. The DNA for the CDR3 is TGCGCCAGCAGCCAAGAGATGGGTGCGGAGACCCAGTACTTC. Translating gives CASSQEMGAETQYF. The chain couples TRBV4-3 to TRBJ2-5, with no clear D. Trimming took off 0 bases at V and 5 bases at J, with 10 bases between the two ends. Germline assignment: CDR1 LGHNA and CDR2 YSLEER. This CDR3 has 14 amino acids.

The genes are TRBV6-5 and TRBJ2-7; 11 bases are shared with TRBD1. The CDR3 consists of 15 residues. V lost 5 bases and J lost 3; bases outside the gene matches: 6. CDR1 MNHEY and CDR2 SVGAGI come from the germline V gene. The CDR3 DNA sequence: TGTGCCAGCAGTCAGGACAGGGGGCGCCTCTACGAGCAGTACTTC. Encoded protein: CASSQDRGRLYEQYF.

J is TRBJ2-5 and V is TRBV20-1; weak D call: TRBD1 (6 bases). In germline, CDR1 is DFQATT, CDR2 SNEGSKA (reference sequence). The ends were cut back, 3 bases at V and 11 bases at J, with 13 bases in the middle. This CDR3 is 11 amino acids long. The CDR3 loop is CSASLQGQQYF. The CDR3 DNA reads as TGCAGTGCTAGCTTACAGGGCCAGCAGTACTTC.

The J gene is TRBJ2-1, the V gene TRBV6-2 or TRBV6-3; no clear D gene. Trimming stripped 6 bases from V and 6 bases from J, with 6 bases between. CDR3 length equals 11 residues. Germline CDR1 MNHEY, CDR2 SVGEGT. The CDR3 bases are TGTGCCAGCAGCGATATCAATGAGCAGTTCTTC. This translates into CASSDINEQFF.

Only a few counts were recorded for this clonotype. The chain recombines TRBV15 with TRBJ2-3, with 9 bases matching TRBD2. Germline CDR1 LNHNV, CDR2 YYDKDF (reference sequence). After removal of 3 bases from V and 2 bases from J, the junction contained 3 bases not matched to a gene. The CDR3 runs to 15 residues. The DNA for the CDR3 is TGTGCCACCAGCAGGGGACTAGCCGTCACAGATACGCAGTATTTT. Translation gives CATSRGLAVTDTQYF. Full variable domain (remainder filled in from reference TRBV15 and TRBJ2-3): DAMVIQNPRYQVTQFGKPVTLSCSQTLNHNVMYWYQQKSSQAPKLLFHYYDKDFNNEADTPDNFQSRRPNTSFCFLDIRSPGLGDTAMYLCATSRGLAVTDTQYFGPGTRLTVL.

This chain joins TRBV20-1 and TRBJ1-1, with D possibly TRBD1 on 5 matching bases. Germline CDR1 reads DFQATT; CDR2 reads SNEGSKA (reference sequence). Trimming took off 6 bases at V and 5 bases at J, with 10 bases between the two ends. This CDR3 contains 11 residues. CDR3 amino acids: CSAQGRTEAFF. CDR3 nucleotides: TGCAGTGCCCAGGGACGAACTGAAGCTTTCTTT.

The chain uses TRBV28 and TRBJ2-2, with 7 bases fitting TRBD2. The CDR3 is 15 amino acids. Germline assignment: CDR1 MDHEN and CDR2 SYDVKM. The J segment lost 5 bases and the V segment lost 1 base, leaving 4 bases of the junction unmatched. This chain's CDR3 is CASSLSAGVTGELFF. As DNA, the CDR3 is TGTGCCAGCAGTTTATCGGCGGGGGTAACCGGGGAGCTGTTTTTT.

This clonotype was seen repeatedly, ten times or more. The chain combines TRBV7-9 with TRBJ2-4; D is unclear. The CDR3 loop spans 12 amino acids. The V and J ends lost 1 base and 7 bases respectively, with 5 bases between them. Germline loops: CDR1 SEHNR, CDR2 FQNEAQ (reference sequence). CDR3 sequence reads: CASSLVGNIQYF. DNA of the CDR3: TGTGCCAGCAGCTTAGTAGGGAACATTCAGTACTTC.

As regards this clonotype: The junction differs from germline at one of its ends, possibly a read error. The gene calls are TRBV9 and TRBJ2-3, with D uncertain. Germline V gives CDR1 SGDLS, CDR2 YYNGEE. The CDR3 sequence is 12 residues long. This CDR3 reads CTSSVDAITQYF. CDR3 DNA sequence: TGTACCAGCAGCGTAGACGCAATTACGCAGTATTTT.